Listed below are T cell receptor beta chains from one sample, sequenced in a study of type 1 regulatory T cells. MiXCR was run by TCRdb on the reads, yielding one entry per CDR3 protein. Of about 68,000 distinct CDR3 sequences listed, about 60% were seen once; the top ten hold about 8%. No antigens are known for them. The sample taken for sequencing was cultured T cells, either the whole culture or a sorted T cell fraction (not recorded which). The receptors shown here come from a human donor in good health. The CDR3 runs from the conserved cysteine through the conserved F or W. The order of the fields is CDR3 protein, CDR3 DNA, V gene, D gene, J gene, CDR3 length, clone size. A D gene is named only where the DNA matches it firmly. Not every row has a clone size; where given, it reads once, few, many or a size class.

CDR3aa: CSAIHGENIQYF; CDR3nt: TGCAGTGCTATTCATGGGGAAAACATTCAGTACTTC; v_gene: TRBV20-1; d_gene: NA; j_gene: TRBJ2-4; len: 12; abundance: NA
CDR3aa: CASRTSAGDTGELFF; CDR3nt: TGTGCCAGCAGGACGTCTGCTGGCGACACCGGGGAGCTGTTTTTT; v_gene: TRBV5-4; d_gene: NA; j_gene: TRBJ2-2; len: 15; abundance: NA
CDR3aa: CASRRSGELFF; CDR3nt: TGTGCCAGCCGGAGGTCCGGGGAGCTGTTTTTT; v_gene: TRBV27; d_gene: NA; j_gene: TRBJ2-2; len: 11; abundance: NA
CDR3aa: CASSKLTSGRIDTQYF; CDR3nt: TGCGCCAGCAGCAAATTGACTAGCGGGAGAATAGATACGCAGTATTTT; v_gene: TRBV5-1; d_gene: TRBD2; j_gene: TRBJ2-3; len: 16; abundance: NA
CDR3aa: CASSRAGTRGSSSYNEQFF; CDR3nt: TGTGCCAGCAGCCGAGCCGGGACACGCGGTTCCAGCTCCTACAATGAGCAGTTCTTC; v_gene: TRBV14; d_gene: NA; j_gene: TRBJ2-1; len: 19; abundance: once
CDR3aa: CASSPTSAETQYF; CDR3nt: TGTGCCAGCAGTCCCACGTCCGCAGAGACCCAGTACTTC; v_gene: TRBV6-2/TRBV6-3; d_gene: NA; j_gene: TRBJ2-5; len: 13; abundance: NA
CDR3aa: CASSYQEDTEAFF; CDR3nt: TGTGCCAGCAGTTACCAAGAGGACACTGAAGCTTTCTTT; v_gene: TRBV6-6; d_gene: NA; j_gene: TRBJ1-1; len: 13; abundance: NA
CDR3aa: CSAPRYRSPNYGYTF; CDR3nt: TGCAGTGCTCCGCGTTACAGATCTCCTAACTATGGCTACACCTTC; v_gene: TRBV20-1; d_gene: NA; j_gene: TRBJ1-2; len: 15; abundance: NA
CDR3aa: CASSDGLGYTDTQYF; CDR3nt: TGTGCCAGCAGTGACGGCTTGGGGTACACAGATACGCAGTATTTT; v_gene: TRBV6-1; d_gene: NA; j_gene: TRBJ2-3; len: 15; abundance: NA
CDR3aa: CASSLGQQANYGYTF; CDR3nt: TGCGCCAGCAGCTTGGGACAGCAAGCTAACTATGGCTACACCTTC; v_gene: TRBV5-1; d_gene: NA; j_gene: TRBJ1-2; len: 15; abundance: NA
CDR3aa: CATSRGQGGSSTDTQYF; CDR3nt: TGTGCCACCAGCAGAGGACAGGGCGGGTCCAGCACAGATACGCAGTATTTT; v_gene: TRBV15; d_gene: TRBD1; j_gene: TRBJ2-3; len: 17; abundance: NA